Detailed here is one TCR beta chain. Its target is unknown. This entry is derived from a study of cytomegalovirus exposure and HLA in healthy donors. Study-wide points: Later, an analysis showed that TCR beta chains associated with HLA were more clonally expanded than others that were equally common.

The PCR was carried out with 60 Vbeta primers and 13 Jbeta primers. Sequenced by immunoSEQ multiplex PCR; TCRdb stores in-frame clones only, minus some. The table has 85,000 to 130,000 clones, 79% seen once; the top ten hold 4.1%. Germline-derived CDR1 and CDR2 are MNHEY and SVGAGI. The CDR3 runs 15 residues. Unmatched junction bases numbered 2, after V lost 5 bases and J lost 0 bases. The chain joins TRBV6-5 to TRBJ2-1; 9 nucleotides align to TRBD2. The sample consisted of PBMCs. This clonotype was obtained from a female donor in good health and CMV-seropositive. CDR3 protein: CASSPLAGSYNEQFF. The CDR3, as DNA: TGTGCCAGCAGTCCACTAGCGGGCTCCTACAATGAGCAGTTCTTC.